Below are 10 T cell receptor beta chains sequenced from a single sample in a study of CD8+CD57+ T cells in acquired aplastic anemia. Using genomic DNA as the template, TCR beta VDJ and CDR3 profiling was carried out. TCRdb analysed the reads with MiXCR anew, one entry per CDR3 protein. The table lists 250,000 to 300,000 distinct CDR3 sequences, approximately 57% of them singletons. Sequencing used sorted CD4+, CD8+, or CD8+CD57+ T cells (not recorded which) from PBMCs. The receptors were sampled from a human donor with severe aplastic anemia or a healthy control (not recorded which).

The sample holds many counts of this clonotype. J is TRBJ2-5 and V is TRBV20-1; D possibly corresponds to TRBD1 (6 bases). The CDR3 loop spans 16 amino acids. Germline V gene data show CDR1 as DFQATT and CDR2 as SNEGSKA (reference sequence). Trimming cost V 5 bases and J 2 bases, with 21 bases left between them. CDR3 sequence: CSASHGDGGQQETQYF. In DNA form, the CDR3 reads TGCAGTGCTTCACACGGGGACGGTGGACAGCAAGAGACCCAGTACTTC.

V and J are TRBV7-2 and TRBJ1-2; 11 bases are shared with TRBD1. Germline loops: CDR1 SGHTA, CDR2 FQGNSA. The CDR3 runs 15 residues. The J segment lost 6 bases and the V segment lost 5 bases, leaving 8 bases of the junction unmatched. This CDR3 is CASSARTGGRHGYTF. DNA for the CDR3: TGTGCCAGCAGCGCCCGGACAGGGGGCAGGCATGGCTACACCTTC.

This clonotype has more than one count but fewer than ten. The rearrangement links TRBV2 to TRBJ2-3; D is undetermined. Trimming removed 4 bases at V and 1 base at J, with 9 bases between. CDR1 is SNHLY, CDR2 FYNNEI, per germline. CDR3 size: 14 residues. This CDR3 reads CASSVIGGTDTQYF. The CDR3 DNA reads TGTGCCAGCAGTGTAATCGGTGGCACAGATACGCAGTATTTT.

For this clonotype: A read error is possible here, since a much larger clone lies one base away. The chain uses TRBV14 and TRBJ2-7, with D hard to call. CDR1 and CDR2 (germline): SGHDN, FVKESK. This CDR3 comprises 9 residues. CDR3 protein: CASLKRRCF. Written as DNA, the CDR3 is TGTGCCAGCTTGAAAAGGCGGTGCTTC.

The rearrangement uses TRBV7-2 and TRBJ2-1; 10 bases line up with TRBD2. There are 14 residues in the CDR3. With 11 bases clipped from V and 7 bases from J, the junction kept 11 bases outside the gene matches. Germline V gene data show CDR1 as SGHTA and CDR2 as FQGNSA. The CDR3 loop reads CASQGGLARNEQFF. In DNA, the CDR3 is TGTGCCTCCCAAGGGGGACTAGCGAGAAATGAGCAGTTCTTC.

The chain combines TRBV20-1 with TRBJ2-3; tentatively, D is TRBD1 (6 bases). V gave up 2 bases and J gave up 0 bases, with 12 bases separating them. The germline gives CDR1 DFQATT, CDR2 SNEGSKA (reference sequence). This CDR3 has 15 amino acids. The chain's CDR3 is CSARSGGLSTDTQYF. CDR3 sequence (DNA): TGCAGTGCTAGATCTGGGGGCCTTAGCACAGATACGCAGTATTTT.

This sequence joins TRBV29-1 and TRBJ2-7; 7 positions agree with TRBD1. The CDR3 totals 13 residues. Per the germline V gene, CDR1 is SQVTM and CDR2 is ANQGSEA. V shed 6 bases, J shed 4 bases, and the junction held 9 bases outside the gene matches. The CDR3 nucleotides read TGCAGCGTCGAGACAGGGCGCCAATACGAGCAGTACTTC. It specifies CSVETGRQYEQYF.

This clonotype appeared many times. The chain is built from TRBV12-3 or TRBV12-4 and TRBJ2-2, with D maybe TRBD1 (5 bases). The CDR3 contains 17 residues. V dropped 5 bases and J dropped 0 bases, with 16 bases sitting between them. The CDR3 bases are TGTGCCAGCAGTACCCGACAGAAAACGACGAACACCGGGGAGCTGTTTTTT. Protein product: CASSTRQKTTNTGELFF.

Only a few counts were recorded for this clonotype. The genes are TRBV10-3 and TRBJ1-1; D might be TRBD1 (5 bases). The germline V and J ends were trimmed by 7 bases and 5 bases, with 14 bases remaining between them. Germline CDR1 and CDR2: ENHRY and SYGVKD. The CDR3 totals 13 residues. CDR3 in DNA: TGTGCCATCATGGGCGGCGGGGGAACTGAAGCTTTCTTT. It specifies CAIMGGGGTEAFF.

V gene TRBV5-1 combines with J gene TRBJ2-7; 8 bases map to TRBD2. The CDR3 runs 16 residues. Germline assignment: CDR1 SGHRS and CDR2 YFSETQ. V gave up 4 bases and J gave up 5 bases; unmatched junction bases: 14. Here the CDR3 DNA reads TGCGCCAGCAGCAACCCCTCGCGGGGGGCGAGACACGAGCAGTACTTC. It codes for CASSNPSRGARHEQYF. Variable domain in full (rest from reference TRBV5-1 and TRBJ2-7): KAGVTQTPRYLIKTRGQQVTLSCSPISGHRSVSWYQQTPGQGLQFLFEYFSETQRNKGNFPGRFSGRQFSNSRSEMNVSTLELGDSALYLCASSNPSRGARHEQYFGPGTRLTVT.